The 29 T cell receptor beta chains below all came from one sample that was sequenced in a study of human T cells and chemical hapten exposure. TCRdb called the RACE reads again in MiXCR, with one record for every CDR3 protein. Found here are more than 300,000 distinct CDR3 sequences, 5.5% of them singletons; the top ten hold around 8%. Specified time point: pre-sensitization, week 0. The treatment here: therapeutic diphenylcyclopropenone sensitization with weekly scalp DPC. Sequenced here: whole blood, sampled in connection with sensitization to the hapten diphenylcyclopropenone (DPC). The origin of the receptors is a woman between 18 and 30 years old with alopecia areata. Some clones in this sample may be carry-over from other donors' samples.

Ten or more counts support this clonotype. This chain joins TRBV4-2 and TRBJ1-1, with D hard to call. The V and J ends lost 0 bases and 7 bases respectively, with 9 bases between them. Looked up from germline, CDR1 is LGHNA and CDR2 is YNFKEQ. The CDR3 is 13 amino acids. This CDR3 reads CASSQESPSEAFF. In DNA, the CDR3 is TGTGCCAGCAGCCAAGAATCGCCCAGTGAAGCTTTCTTT.

J is TRBJ1-6 and V is TRBV9; the D is unclear. Germline CDR1 is SGDLS and CDR2 is YYNGEE. This CDR3 region has 15 residues. The V and J ends lost 4 bases and 7 bases respectively, with 15 bases between them. The CDR3 loop is CASSSRGGGNSPLHF. DNA for the CDR3: TGTGCCAGCAGCTCAAGAGGAGGCGGGAATTCACCCCTCCACTTT.

This clonotype was observed a few times. CDR3 DNA: TGTGCCAGCAGTTTCGGACAGGGACGGGAAAAACTGTTTTTT. It encodes CASSFGQGREKLFF. The chain joins TRBV6-5 to TRBJ1-4; 8 nucleotides align to TRBD1. Per germline, CDR1 MNHEY and CDR2 SVGAGI. This CDR3 is built from 14 residues. J was trimmed by 8 bases and V by 4 bases; bases with no gene match: 6.

The chain is built from TRBV3-1 and TRBJ1-1, with D unresolved. The CDR3 covers 14 residues. V lost 1 base and J 2 bases, leaving 8 bases between the germline ends. Germline V gives CDR1 LGHDT, CDR2 YNNKEL (reference sequence). CDR3 DNA: TGTGCCAGCAGCCAAGGTGATAGCAACACTGAAGCTTTCTTT. It specifies CASSQGDSNTEAFF. Combining the CDR3 with reference TRBV3-1 and TRBJ1-1 gives the whole variable domain DTAVSQTPKYLVTQMGNDKSIKCEQNLGHDTMYWYKQDSKKFLKIMFSYNNKELIINETVPNRFSPKSPDKAHLNLHINSLELGDSAVYFCASSQGDSNTEAFFGQGTRLTVV.

The chain uses TRBV4-3 and TRBJ2-1, with D tentatively TRBD1 or TRBD2 (5 bases each). The germline V and J ends were trimmed by 1 base and 5 bases, with 12 bases remaining between them. In germline, CDR1 is LGHNA, CDR2 YSLEER. This CDR3 contains 15 residues. The CDR3 DNA sequence: TGCGCCAGCAGCCAAGGAGGGGCCCCTAACAATGAGCAGTTCTTC. Protein product: CASSQGGAPNNEQFF.

The table lists this clonotype with many counts. The chain has TRBV20-1 and TRBJ1-5; D is possibly TRBD1 (6 bases). Germline V CDR1 and CDR2: DFQATT, SNEGSKA (reference sequence). The CDR3 is made up of 15 amino acids. The ends were cut back, 0 bases at V and 1 base at J, with 10 bases in the middle. The DNA for the CDR3 is TGCAGTGCTAGAGAGGGGGGCATGAGCAATCAGCCCCAGCATTTT. This codes for CSAREGGMSNQPQHF.

The chain joins TRBV7-9 to TRBJ1-1; 7 bases map to TRBD1. With V trimmed by 3 bases and J by 5 bases, 9 bases remained unmatched. Germline V lookup: CDR1 SEHNR, CDR2 FQNEAQ (reference sequence). This CDR3 comprises 15 residues. CDR3 DNA: TGTGCCAGCAGCTTTATTAACAGGGGATCAACTGAAGCTTTCTTT. Translating it yields CASSFINRGSTEAFF.

Ten or more counts support this clonotype. The chain carries TRBV5-1 and TRBJ1-4; a weak D match, TRBD1 (5 bases). Germline CDR1 is SGHRS and CDR2 is YFSETQ. The CDR3 sequence is 15 residues long. V was shortened by 1 base and J by 5 bases, with 12 bases between the two germline ends. The CDR3 loop is CASSLIGTRNEKLFF. In nucleotides, the CDR3 is TGCGCCAGCAGCTTGATCGGGACCCGAAATGAAAAACTGTTTTTT.

In its sample, this clonotype was seen a few times. This chain connects TRBV9 to TRBJ2-7; the match to TRBD2 covers 9 bases. The ends lost 3 bases at V and 4 bases at J; junction bases unmatched: 5. The CDR3 spans 14 residues. Germline values: CDR1 SGDLS, CDR2 YYNGEE. The CDR3 DNA reads TGTGCCAGCAGCGAGGGACTAGCCACATACGAGCAGTACTTC. It encodes CASSEGLATYEQYF. The full variable domain, in which reference TRBV9 and TRBJ2-7 provide the parts outside the CDR3, is DSGVTQTPKHLITATGQRVTLRCSPRSGDLSVYWYQQSLDQGLQFLIQYYNGEERAKGNILERFSAQQFPDLHSELNLSSLELGDSALYFCASSEGLATYEQYFGPGTRLTVT.

This clonotype was seen ten or more times. The CDR3 bases are TGCAGTGGCGTTGGACCAGAGTGGAGCACAGATACGCAGTATTTT. Protein: CSGVGPEWSTDTQYF. V usage is TRBV20-1 and J usage is TRBJ2-3; no clear D. The CDR3 spans 15 residues. V was pared by 7 bases and J by 0 bases, with 17 bases between. Germline CDR1 is DFQATT and CDR2 is SNEGSKA (reference sequence).

This clonotype has only a few counts. The rearrangement joins TRBV10-3 to TRBJ1-1, with a possible D match to TRBD1 (6 bases). Germline CDR1 and CDR2: ENHRY and SYGVKD. This CDR3 is 14 amino acids long. V was shortened by 0 bases and J by 4 bases, with 9 bases between the two germline ends. For the CDR3, the DNA is TGTGCCATCAGTGAGTCTACAGGGTTCACTGAAGCTTTCTTT. Protein product: CAISESTGFTEAFF.

The genes are TRBV7-2 and TRBJ2-7; 7 bases map to TRBD2. Looked up from germline, CDR1 is SGHTA and CDR2 is FQGNSA. The J segment lost 2 bases and the V segment lost 3 bases, leaving 4 bases of the junction unmatched. The CDR3 totals 14 residues. The CDR3 region is CASSFGGTTYEQYF. CDR3 DNA sequence: TGTGCCAGCAGCTTCGGGGGGACTACCTACGAGCAGTACTTC.

This clonotype was observed a few times. CDR3 nucleotide sequence: TGTGCCAGCACCTCCCGACCGAACACTGAAGCTTTCTTT. It encodes CASTSRPNTEAFF. The V call is TRBV12-3 or TRBV12-4, the J call TRBJ1-1; D remains ambiguous. V shed 7 bases and J shed 1 base, with 10 bases lying between them. This CDR3 has 13 amino acids.

This clonotype was recorded a few times. This chain connects TRBV14 to TRBJ1-6, with a tentative D call TRBD1 (5 bases). Trimming shortened V by 2 bases and J by 9 bases, and 11 bases separated the two germline ends. This CDR3 is 14 amino acids long. Germline CDR1 SGHDN, CDR2 FVKESK. The CDR3 nucleotides read TGTGCCAGCAGCCAATCCCGGGGGGGTTCACCCCTCCACTTT. Residues: CASSQSRGGSPLHF.

There are many counts of this clonotype. The chain joins TRBV7-6 to TRBJ1-4; the match to TRBD1 covers 12 bases. The CDR3 has 16 amino acids. The germline CDR1 and CDR2 sequences are SGHVS and FNYEAQ. The V gene end was trimmed by 3 bases and the J gene end by 6 bases; junction bases not matched to a gene: 5. The CDR3 DNA sequence: TGTGCCAGCAGCTTTGGGGGACAGGGGGCGCATGAAAAACTGTTTTTT. Its protein is CASSFGGQGAHEKLFF.

This clonotype occurred many times. V and J are TRBV5-1 and TRBJ1-3; 7 nucleotides match TRBD1. The CDR3 loop spans 16 amino acids. The ends lost 3 bases at V and 0 bases at J; junction bases unmatched: 6. Germline CDR1 SGHRS, CDR2 YFSETQ. The CDR3 DNA is TGCGCCAGCAGCTCGGGGGACAGCGGCTCTGGAAACACCATATATTTT. Amino acids: CASSSGDSGSGNTIYF.

There are a few counts of this clonotype. The CDR3 is CASSQDFSGGANEQFF. In DNA, the CDR3 is TGTGCCAGCAGCCAAGATTTTAGCGGGGGGGCCAATGAGCAGTTCTTC. The chain employs TRBV4-2 and TRBJ2-1, with TRBD2 matching over 11 bases. Germline V CDR1 and CDR2: LGHNA, YNFKEQ. J lost 6 bases, V lost 0 bases, and 4 bases had no gene match. CDR3 length: 16 residues.

This clonotype has ten or more counts. The V and J genes are TRBV7-9 and TRBJ1-6; unclear D gene. Germline V gene sequence: CDR1 SEHNR, CDR2 FQNEAQ (reference sequence). The CDR3 is made up of 16 amino acids. Trimming pared 2 bases from V and 0 bases from J, leaving 8 bases between. Written as DNA, the CDR3 is TGTGCCAGCAGCTTATCGGGGTCCTCCTATAATTCACCCCTCCACTTT. Amino acid sequence: CASSLSGSSYNSPLHF.

This clonotype occurred many times. This chain links TRBV7-8 with TRBJ2-1; TRBD2 matches 10 bases. The J segment lost 15 bases and the V segment lost 3 bases, leaving 8 bases of the junction unmatched. The CDR3 spans 13 residues. Per the germline V gene, CDR1 is SGHVS and CDR2 is FQNEAQ. CDR3 in DNA: TGTGCCAGCAGCTTGAGGGCTAGCGGGGGATGGTTCTTC. It specifies CASSLRASGGWFF.

V and J are TRBV7-2 and TRBJ2-3; 10 bases line up with TRBD1. Germline CDR1 and CDR2: SGHTA and FQGNSA. V lost 1 base and J lost 3; bases outside the gene matches: 10. The CDR3 spans 18 residues. The CDR3 DNA is TGTGCCAGCAGCTTAGATTCGGACAGGGGGTTATGGACAGATACGCAGTATTTT. This gives the protein CASSLDSDRGLWTDTQYF. Drawing the rest from reference TRBV7-2 and TRBJ2-3, the complete variable domain is GAGVSQSPSNKVTEKGKDVELRCDPISGHTALYWYRQSLGQGLEFLIYFQGNSAPDKSGLPSDRFSAERTGGSVSTLTIQRTQQEDSAVYLCASSLDSDRGLWTDTQYFGPGTRLTVL.

The genes are TRBV29-1 and TRBJ1-2, with D perhaps matching TRBD1 (5 bases). CDR1 and CDR2 from the germline V gene are SQVTM and ANQGSEA. V shed 4 bases and J shed 3 bases, with 12 bases lying between them. The CDR3 spans 13 residues. DNA of the CDR3: TGCAGCGTTGGCGGGGGATCCTACTATGGCTACACCTTC. Translated: CSVGGGSYYGYTF.

This clonotype was seen only a few times. V and J are TRBV19 and TRBJ1-1, with D unclear. Looked up from germline, CDR1 is LNHDA and CDR2 is SQIVND (reference sequence). This CDR3 contains 11 residues. Trimming cost V 5 bases and J 11 bases, with 12 bases left between them. Here the CDR3 reads CASSSPGEAFF. The CDR3 nucleotides read TGTGCCAGTAGTTCCCCAGGCGAGGCTTTCTTT.

This clonotype showed up just a few times. This chain links TRBV5-5 with TRBJ1-2; D is unclear. Germline-derived CDR1 and CDR2 are SGHKS and YYEKEE (reference sequence). The CDR3 length is 14 residues. Trimming removed 5 bases from V and 0 bases from J, with 11 bases in between. The CDR3 protein is CASRGTWPNYGYTF. As DNA, the CDR3 is TGTGCCAGCAGAGGTACGTGGCCTAACTATGGCTACACCTTC.

This clonotype was found many times. The rearrangement links TRBV20-1 to TRBJ1-2; D call uncertain. CDR1 is DFQATT and CDR2 is SNEGSKA in the germline V gene (reference sequence). The V end lost 0 bases, the J end lost 0 bases, and 5 bases lay between the germline ends. The CDR3 contains 13 residues. The CDR3 DNA is TGCAGTGCTAGAGATCCGACTAACTATGGCTACACCTTC. Its translation: CSARDPTNYGYTF.

In its sample, this clonotype was seen many times. The chain joins TRBV25-1 to TRBJ2-2; no definite D call. Germline V gene sequence: CDR1 MGHDK, CDR2 SYGVNS. The germline V and J ends were trimmed by 2 bases and 9 bases, with 4 bases remaining between them. The CDR3 is 11 amino acids. CDR3 in DNA: TGTGCCAGCAGTGAAAATAGGGAGCTGTTTTTT. Translation: CASSENRELFF.

This sequence joins TRBV4-2 and TRBJ2-1; D may be TRBD2 (5 bases). The length of the CDR3 is 15 residues. Germline loops: CDR1 LGHNA, CDR2 YNFKEQ. The V gene lost 0 bases and the J gene lost 6 bases, with 12 bases spanning the gap. The CDR3: CASSQDILAGNEQFF. As DNA, the CDR3 is TGTGCCAGCAGCCAAGATATCCTAGCTGGCAATGAGCAGTTCTTC.

The chain uses TRBV3-1 and TRBJ2-7, with a weak D call TRBD2 (6 bases). Germline CDR1 and CDR2: LGHDT and YNNKEL (reference sequence). Trimming stripped 8 bases from V and 3 bases from J, with 17 bases between. The CDR3 extends over 14 amino acids. CDR3 region: CASGLYGGFYEQYF. CDR3 sequence (DNA): TGTGCCAGCGGGCTCTACGGGGGATTCTACGAGCAGTACTTC.

This clonotype appeared a few times. The chain recombines TRBV7-2 with TRBJ2-7; 8 positions agree with TRBD1. Trimming cost V 5 bases and J 3 bases; bases outside gene matches: 6. This CDR3 spans 14 amino acids. Germline assignment: CDR1 SGHTA and CDR2 FQGNSA. CDR3 DNA sequence: TGTGCCAGCAGCCCAGGGGGCGACCGCTACGAGCAGTACTTC. It translates to CASSPGGDRYEQYF.

This clonotype was observed a few times. The rearrangement joins TRBV7-3 to TRBJ2-1; 8 bases match TRBD1. CDR3 length equals 14 residues. The germline gives CDR1 SGHTA, CDR2 FQGTGA. J was trimmed by 8 bases and V by 3 bases; bases with no gene match: 6. DNA of the CDR3: TGTGCCAGCAGCTTGGGGGACAGGATATATGAGCAGTTCTTC. Protein product: CASSLGDRIYEQFF.